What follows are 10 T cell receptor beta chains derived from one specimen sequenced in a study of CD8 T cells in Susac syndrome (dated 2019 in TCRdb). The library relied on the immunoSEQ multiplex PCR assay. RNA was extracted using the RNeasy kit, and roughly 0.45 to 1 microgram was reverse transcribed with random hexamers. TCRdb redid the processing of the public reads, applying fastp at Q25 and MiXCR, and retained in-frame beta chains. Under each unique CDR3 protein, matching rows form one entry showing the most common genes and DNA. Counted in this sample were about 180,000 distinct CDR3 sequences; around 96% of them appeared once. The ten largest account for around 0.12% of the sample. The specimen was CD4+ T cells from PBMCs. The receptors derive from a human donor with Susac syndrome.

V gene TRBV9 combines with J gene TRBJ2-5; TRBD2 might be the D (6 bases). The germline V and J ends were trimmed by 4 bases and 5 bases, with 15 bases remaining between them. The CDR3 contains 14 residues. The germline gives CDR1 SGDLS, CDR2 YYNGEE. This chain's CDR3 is CASSFTPGVETQYF. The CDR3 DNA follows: TGTGCCAGCAGCTTCACCCCGGGGGTGGAGACCCAGTACTTC. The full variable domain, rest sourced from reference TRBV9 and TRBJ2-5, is DSGVTQTPKHLITATGQRVTLRCSPRSGDLSVYWYQQSLDQGLQFLIQYYNGEERAKGNILERFSAQQFPDLHSELNLSSLELGDSALYFCASSFTPGVETQYFGPGTRLLVL.

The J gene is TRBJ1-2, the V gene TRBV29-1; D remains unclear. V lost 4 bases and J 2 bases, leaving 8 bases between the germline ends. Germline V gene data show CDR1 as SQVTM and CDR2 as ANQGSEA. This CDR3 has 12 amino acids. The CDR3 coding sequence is TGCAGCGTTGCCGCGGGGAACTATGGCTACACCTTC. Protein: CSVAAGNYGYTF.

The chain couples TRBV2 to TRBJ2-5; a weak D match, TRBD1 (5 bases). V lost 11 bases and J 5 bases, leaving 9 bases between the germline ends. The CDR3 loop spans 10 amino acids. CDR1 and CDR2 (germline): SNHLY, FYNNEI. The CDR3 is CAGNRETQYF. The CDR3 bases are TGTGCCGGAAACAGGGAGACCCAGTACTTC. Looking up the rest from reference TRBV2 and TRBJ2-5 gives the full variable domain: EPEVTQTPSHQVTQMGQEVILRCVPISNHLYFYWYRQILGQKVEFLVSFYNNEISEKSEIFDDQFSVERPDGSNFTLKIRSTKLEDSAMYFCAGNRETQYFGPGTRLLVL.

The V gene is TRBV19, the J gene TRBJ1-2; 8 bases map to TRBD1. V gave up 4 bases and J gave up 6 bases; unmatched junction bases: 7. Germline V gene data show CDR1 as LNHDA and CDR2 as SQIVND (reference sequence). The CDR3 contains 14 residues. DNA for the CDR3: TGTGCCAGTAGTACCCGGGACAGGCTACATGGCTACACCTTC. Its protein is CASSTRDRLHGYTF.

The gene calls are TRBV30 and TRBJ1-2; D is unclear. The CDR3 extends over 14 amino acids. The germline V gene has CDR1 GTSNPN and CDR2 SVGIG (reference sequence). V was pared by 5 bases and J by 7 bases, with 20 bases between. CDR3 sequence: CAWSPEGLASGYTF. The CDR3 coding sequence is TGTGCCTGGTCCCCAGAAGGGCTGGCAAGTGGCTACACCTTC.

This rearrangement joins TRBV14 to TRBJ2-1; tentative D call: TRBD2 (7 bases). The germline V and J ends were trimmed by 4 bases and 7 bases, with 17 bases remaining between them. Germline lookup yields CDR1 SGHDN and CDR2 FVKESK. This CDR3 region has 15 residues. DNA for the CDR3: TGTGCCAGCAGCCTTACCGGGGGGCCGAAAAATGAGCAGTTCTTC. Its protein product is CASSLTGGPKNEQFF.

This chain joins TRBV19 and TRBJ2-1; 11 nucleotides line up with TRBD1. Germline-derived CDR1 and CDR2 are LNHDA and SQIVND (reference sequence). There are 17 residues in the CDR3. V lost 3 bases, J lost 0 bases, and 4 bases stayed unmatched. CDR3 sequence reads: CASSIGTGGSSYNEQFF. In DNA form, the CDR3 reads TGTGCCAGTAGTATCGGGACAGGGGGGAGCTCCTACAATGAGCAGTTCTTC.

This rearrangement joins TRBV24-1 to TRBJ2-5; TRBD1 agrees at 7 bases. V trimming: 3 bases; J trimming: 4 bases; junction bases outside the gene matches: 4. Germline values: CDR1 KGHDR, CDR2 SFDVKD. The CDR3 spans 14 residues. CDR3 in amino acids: CATSDPGQTETQYF. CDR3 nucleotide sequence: TGTGCCACCAGTGATCCGGGACAGACAGAGACCCAGTACTTC.

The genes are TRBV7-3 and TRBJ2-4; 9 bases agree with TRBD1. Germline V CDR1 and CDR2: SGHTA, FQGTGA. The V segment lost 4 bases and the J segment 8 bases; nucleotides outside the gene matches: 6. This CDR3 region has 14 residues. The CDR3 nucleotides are TGTGCCAGCAGCTCTGGACAGGGGAGAGACATTCAGTACTTC. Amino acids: CASSSGQGRDIQYF.

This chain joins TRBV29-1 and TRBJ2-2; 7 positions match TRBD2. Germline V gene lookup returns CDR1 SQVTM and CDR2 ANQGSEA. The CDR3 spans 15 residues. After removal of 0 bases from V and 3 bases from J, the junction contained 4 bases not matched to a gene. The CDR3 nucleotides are TGCAGCGTTGAAGATGGGCTAGCGGACACCGGGGAGCTGTTTTTT. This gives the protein CSVEDGLADTGELFF.